The 8 T cell receptor beta chains reported below all come from one sample, sequenced in a study of T cells after somatic rescue of genetic block. Using immunoSEQ multiplex PCR, the repertoire was profiled, and TCRdb retains in-frame clones only, with some absent. Of 13,000 to 15,000 clones detected, about three quarters appear once; the ten largest clones hold 28%. Sequencing used peripheral blood mononuclear cells (PBMCs). Receptors originate from a man aged 18 to 30.

This clone appeared a few times. The CDR3 DNA reads TGTGCCACCAGCAGAGAGGAGAACACTGAAGCTTTCTTT. This encodes CATSREENTEAFF. This rearrangement joins TRBV15 to TRBJ1-1, with unresolved D. Trimming took 0 bases from V and 1 from J, leaving 3 bases between them. The CDR3 covers 13 residues. Germline lookup yields CDR1 LNHNV and CDR2 YYDKDF (reference sequence).

This clone was detected a few times. This chain uses TRBV27 with TRBJ2-5; 8 bases are shared with TRBD1. The CDR3 is 16 residues long. V trimming: 1 base; J trimming: 5 bases; junction bases outside the gene matches: 9. Germline V CDR1 and CDR2: MNHEY, SMNVEV (reference sequence). The CDR3 region is CASSLYSGQAWETQYF. The CDR3 DNA reads TGTGCCAGCAGTTTATATTCGGGACAGGCCTGGGAGACCCAGTACTTC.

This clone was counted only a few times. V usage is TRBV7-3 and J usage is TRBJ2-3; weak D call: TRBD1 (5 bases). The germline V gene has CDR1 SGHTA and CDR2 FQGTGA. The CDR3 has 14 amino acids. V gave up 0 bases and J gave up 3 bases, with 7 bases separating them. The DNA of the CDR3 is TGTGCCAGCAGCTTAACGGGGCCTACAGATACGCAGTATTTT. The encoded protein is CASSLTGPTDTQYF.

This clone has more than one count but fewer than ten. V usage is TRBV5-1 and J usage is TRBJ2-5, with 7 bases lining up with TRBD1. There are 13 residues in the CDR3. Germline lookup yields CDR1 SGHRS and CDR2 YFSETQ. Trimming cost V 7 bases and J 1 base; bases outside gene matches: 4. The CDR3 region is CASVGTAQETQYF. The CDR3 coding sequence is TGCGCCAGCGTTGGGACAGCCCAAGAGACCCAGTACTTC.

CDR3 region: CAWSVRGRGRKYGWEKLFF. CDR3 sequence (DNA): TGTGCCTGGAGTGTACGAGGCAGGGGGCGAAAATATGGATGGGAAAAACTGTTTTTT. The V gene is TRBV30, the J gene TRBJ1-4; 8 positions match TRBD1. Germline V CDR1 and CDR2: GTSNPN, SVGIG (reference sequence). The CDR3 has 19 residues. V trimming: 0 bases; J trimming: 8 bases; junction bases outside the gene matches: 20.

This clone appeared once. The CDR3 region has the DNA TGTGCCAGCAGTTACTGGGGATCTGGAAACACCATATATTTT. The encoded protein is CASSYWGSGNTIYF. The chain recombines TRBV6-6 with TRBJ1-3; D not resolved. The ends were cut back, 1 base at V and 1 base at J, with 5 bases in the middle. Germline V lookup: CDR1 MNHNY, CDR2 SVGAGI (reference sequence). This CDR3 has 14 residues.

This clone was seen many times. The chain combines TRBV19 with TRBJ1-4; D is unresolved. The CDR3 runs 14 residues. V was pared by 3 bases and J by 6 bases, with 11 bases between. From germline, CDR1 is LNHDA and CDR2 SQIVND (reference sequence). The CDR3 is CASSMAQSDEKLFF. The CDR3 DNA sequence: TGTGCCAGTAGTATGGCTCAGTCGGATGAAAAACTGTTTTTT.

V usage is TRBV11-2 and J usage is TRBJ2-7; TRBD1 is a possible D gene (8 bases). Germline assignment: CDR1 SGHAT and CDR2 FQNNGV. Deletions cut 5 bases from V and 3 bases from J, with 20 bases between. The CDR3 consists of 16 residues. The CDR3 sequence: CASSPLTGAGVYEQYF. The CDR3 DNA reads TGTGCCAGCAGCCCCCTGACAGGGGCGGGGGTCTACGAGCAGTACTTC. Complete variable domain (other parts from reference TRBV11-2 and TRBJ2-7): EAGVAQSPRYKIIEKRQSVAFWCNPISGHATLYWYQQILGQGPKLLIQFQNNGVVDDSQLPKDRFSAERLKGVDSTLKIQPAKLEDSAVYLCASSPLTGAGVYEQYFGPGTRLTVT.